A single sample is the source of the 22 T cell receptor beta chains below, sequenced in a study of radiotherapy plus CTLA-4 blockade in lung cancer. Profiling relied on immunoSEQ multiplex PCR, and the TCRdb table lists in-frame clones only, not all of them. Of more than 60,000 clones listed, 65% to 85% are singletons. Sample: peripheral blood, taken from a patient treated with radiotherapy plus ipilimumab. These receptors all stem from a human donor with non-small cell lung cancer who had a complete response to radiotherapy plus ipilimumab.

The chain employs TRBV25-1 and TRBJ1-1; 7 bases are a match to TRBD1. Germline assignment: CDR1 MGHDK and CDR2 SYGVNS. After removal of 6 bases from V and 1 base from J, the junction contained 2 bases not matched to a gene. The CDR3 covers 13 residues. This CDR3 is CASRGQRNTEAFF. The CDR3 DNA is TGTGCCAGCAGGGGACAGAGGAACACTGAAGCTTTCTTT.

This chain links TRBV5-1 with TRBJ1-2; the D gene is possibly TRBD1 (6 bases). The V gene's germline CDR1 is SGHRS and CDR2 YFSETQ. CDR3 length equals 18 residues. V lost 2 bases to trimming and J lost 3 bases, with 23 bases between them. The CDR3 DNA is TGCGCCAGCAGCTTCGGACAGCTAAACAAAATTGTCCACTATGGCTACACCTTC. It translates to CASSFGQLNKIVHYGYTF.

This chain uses TRBV7-2 with TRBJ2-1; 8 positions agree with TRBD2. J lost 7 bases, V lost 3 bases, and 11 bases had no gene match. Germline CDR1 is SGHTA and CDR2 is FQGNSA. The CDR3 runs 16 residues. CDR3 sequence reads: CASSFSPSGGRNEQFF. The CDR3 DNA reads TGTGCCAGCAGCTTTTCCCCCAGCGGGGGAAGAAATGAGCAGTTCTTC.

The V call is TRBV7-9, the J call TRBJ2-3; TRBD1 matches 9 bases. This CDR3 contains 18 residues. The trim removed 0 bases at V and 2 bases at J, leaving 9 bases unmatched. Germline-derived CDR1 and CDR2 are SEHNR and FQNEAQ (reference sequence). CDR3 sequence: CASSLAGSGTGSTDTQYF. The CDR3 nucleotides read TGTGCCAGCAGCTTAGCGGGATCCGGGACAGGGTCCACAGATACGCAGTATTTT.

The gene calls are TRBV19 and TRBJ2-5; 7 bases line up with TRBD2. The V segment lost 0 bases and the J segment 7 bases; nucleotides outside the gene matches: 5. Germline V lookup: CDR1 LNHDA, CDR2 SQIVND (reference sequence). This CDR3 spans 14 amino acids. This CDR3 reads CASSIDPSGATQYF. CDR3 nucleotide sequence: TGTGCCAGTAGTATAGATCCTAGCGGCGCGACCCAGTACTTC.

This clone was recorded a few times. The chain employs TRBV10-3 and TRBJ1-6; 8 bases agree with TRBD1. The CDR3 sequence is 15 residues long. Trimming cost V 4 bases and J 4 bases; bases outside gene matches: 3. Germline V gene data show CDR1 as ENHRY and CDR2 as SYGVKD. The chain's CDR3 is CAISAGGAYNSPLHF. The CDR3 bases are TGTGCCATCAGTGCAGGGGGCGCATATAATTCACCCCTCCACTTT.

This chain connects TRBV6-6 to TRBJ1-2; no clear D. Deletions cut 7 bases from V and 2 bases from J, with 11 bases between. The CDR3 spans 13 residues. The V gene's germline CDR1 is MNHNY and CDR2 SVGAGI (reference sequence). CDR3 bases: TGTGCCAGCACCCAGCCGGGGAACTATGGCTACACCTTC. Its translation is CASTQPGNYGYTF.

Notes on this clone: Possible read error: a much larger clone is one base away. The CDR3, as DNA: TGTGCCAGCAGCCAAGTAGAAGGGAGTGGTGAAGCTTTCTTT. This sequence encodes CASSQVEGSGEAFF. The chain joins TRBV4-2 to TRBJ1-1, with no clear D. Germline V gene lookup returns CDR1 LGHNA and CDR2 YNFKEQ. V lost 1 base, J lost 7 bases, and 13 bases lay in between. CDR3 length equals 14 residues.

The chain is built from TRBV19 and TRBJ2-5; 8 nucleotides align to TRBD1. This CDR3 has 13 residues. V lost 6 bases, J lost 5 bases, and 5 bases stayed unmatched. Per the germline V gene, CDR1 is LNHDA and CDR2 is SQIVND (reference sequence). The CDR3 sequence is CASSDQGAETQYF. The DNA for the CDR3 is TGTGCCAGTAGCGACCAGGGGGCGGAGACCCAGTACTTC.

The chain joins TRBV19 to TRBJ2-6, with 7 bases identical to TRBD1. Trimming at V came to 6 bases and at J to 2 bases, leaving 4 bases not matched to a gene. The CDR3 has 15 amino acids. CDR1 LNHDA and CDR2 SQIVND come from the germline V gene (reference sequence). The CDR3 DNA reads TGTGCCAGTAGACGGACAGGCGCTGGGGCCAACGTCCTGACTTTC. Translated, it gives CASRRTGAGANVLTF.

This chain joins TRBV7-7 and TRBJ2-5; D perhaps matches TRBD2 (7 bases). Germline lookup yields CDR1 SSHAT and CDR2 FNYEAQ (reference sequence). V lost 3 bases to trimming and J lost 2 bases, with 10 bases between them. The CDR3 runs to 14 residues. The CDR3 sequence is CASSLGGLQETQYF. The DNA of the CDR3 is TGTGCCAGCAGCTTGGGGGGGCTTCAAGAGACCCAGTACTTC.

The genes are TRBV18 and TRBJ2-1; 7 bases align to TRBD1. The CDR3 is 14 residues long. The V segment lost 3 bases and the J segment 10 bases; nucleotides outside the gene matches: 9. Looked up from germline, CDR1 is KGHSH and CDR2 is LQKENI. The CDR3 here is CASSPGQLFGEQFF. CDR3 in DNA: TGTGCCAGCTCACCGGGACAGCTCTTTGGGGAGCAGTTCTTC.

V gene TRBV7-8 combines with J gene TRBJ2-3; TRBD2 matches 11 bases. The ends lost 8 bases at V and 5 bases at J; junction bases unmatched: 9. CDR3 length equals 15 residues. Germline V CDR1 and CDR2: SGHVS, FQNEAQ. The DNA for the CDR3 is TGTGCCAGCTATGGTAGCGGGAGGGGTAGAGATACGCAGTATTTT. Encoded protein: CASYGSGRGRDTQYF.

The chain links TRBV10-1 to TRBJ1-1; 10 bases map to TRBD1. Germline assignment: CDR1 WNHNN and CDR2 SYGVQD (reference sequence). V was pared by 5 bases and J by 1 base, with 7 bases of the junction left unmatched. There are 16 residues in the CDR3. CDR3 protein: CASSPGTGAGNTEAFF. In DNA, the CDR3 is TGCGCCAGCAGTCCCGGGACAGGGGCGGGGAACACTGAAGCTTTCTTT.

This clone was detected only a few times. This chain uses TRBV7-9 with TRBJ1-1, with D unclear. V was shortened by 1 base and J by 1 base, with 7 bases between the two germline ends. The CDR3 sequence is 14 residues long. Germline-derived CDR1 and CDR2 are SEHNR and FQNEAQ (reference sequence). DNA for the CDR3: TGTGCCAGCAGCTTAGACTCGGGGAACACTGAAGCTTTCTTT. It encodes CASSLDSGNTEAFF.

The chain is built from TRBV30 and TRBJ1-1; the D gene is possibly TRBD1 (5 bases). This CDR3 spans 15 amino acids. Trimming cost V 0 bases and J 1 base, with 12 bases left between them. The germline CDR1 and CDR2 sequences are GTSNPN and SVGIG (reference sequence). Here the CDR3 reads CAWSVRVWSNTEAFF. The CDR3 bases are TGTGCCTGGAGTGTCAGGGTATGGTCGAACACTGAAGCTTTCTTT.

The chain couples TRBV6-1 to TRBJ1-3; 7 bases align to TRBD1. The CDR3 sequence is 17 residues long. Germline CDR1 and CDR2: MNHNS and SASEGT. J was trimmed by 0 bases and V by 4 bases; bases with no gene match: 9. CDR3: CASSARDRLDSGNTIYF. The CDR3 nucleotides are TGTGCCAGCAGTGCCCGGGACAGACTAGACTCTGGAAACACCATATATTTT.

This clone was counted a few times. The CDR3 sequence: CASSLETDRKLGTQYF. The CDR3 DNA is TGTGCCAGCAGCTTAGAAACGGACAGGAAGCTCGGTACGCAGTATTTT. The rearrangement links TRBV11-3 to TRBJ2-3; 7 bases line up with TRBD1. Trimming cost V 0 bases and J 8 bases; bases outside gene matches: 11. The CDR3 totals 16 residues. Germline V gene lookup returns CDR1 SGHNT and CDR2 YENEEA.

The J gene is TRBJ1-2, the V gene TRBV4-1; TRBD1 matches at 9 bases. This CDR3 is 15 amino acids long. Trimming cost V 0 bases and J 4 bases; bases outside gene matches: 3. Germline V gene data show CDR1 as MGHRA and CDR2 as YSYEKL. CDR3: CASSQDSGQGYGYTF. The CDR3 DNA reads as TGCGCCAGCAGCCAAGATTCGGGACAGGGCTATGGCTACACCTTC.

This sequence joins TRBV30 and TRBJ1-1; no clear D. The CDR3 length is 15 residues. Germline V gene lookup returns CDR1 GTSNPN and CDR2 SVGIG (reference sequence). Deletions cut 0 bases from V and 0 bases from J, with 11 bases between. DNA for the CDR3: TGTGCCTGGAGTGTCTTGTCAGAATTGAACACTGAAGCTTTCTTT. Translated: CAWSVLSELNTEAFF.

The chain couples TRBV5-1 to TRBJ1-5; D may be TRBD1 (5 bases). V gave up 0 bases and J gave up 5 bases, with 9 bases separating them. This CDR3 contains 14 residues. Germline CDR1 SGHRS, CDR2 YFSETQ. CDR3: CASSLAGGHQPQHF. The CDR3, as DNA: TGCGCCAGCAGCTTGGCCGGGGGTCATCAGCCCCAGCATTTT. Filled out from reference TRBV5-1 and TRBJ1-5, the complete variable domain reads KAGVTQTPRYLIKTRGQQVTLSCSPISGHRSVSWYQQTPGQGLQFLFEYFSETQRNKGNFPGRFSGRQFSNSRSEMNVSTLELGDSALYLCASSLAGGHQPQHFGDGTRLSIL.

The chain uses TRBV5-1 and TRBJ2-2; 8 bases line up with TRBD1. Germline CDR1 is SGHRS and CDR2 is YFSETQ. This CDR3 contains 17 residues. V lost 6 bases to trimming and J lost 2 bases; unmatched junction nucleotides: 12. For the CDR3, the DNA is TGCGCCAGCACCTTCGGGACAGGTTCGGGCAACACCGGGGAGCTGTTTTTT. This codes for CASTFGTGSGNTGELFF.